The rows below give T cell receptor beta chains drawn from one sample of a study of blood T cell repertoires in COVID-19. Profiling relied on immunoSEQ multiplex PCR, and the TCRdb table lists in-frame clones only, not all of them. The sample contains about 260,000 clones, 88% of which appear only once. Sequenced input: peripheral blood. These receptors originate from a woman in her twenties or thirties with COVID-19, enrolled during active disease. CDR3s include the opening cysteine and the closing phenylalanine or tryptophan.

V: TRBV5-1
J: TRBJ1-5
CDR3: CASSLGQGVQPQHF

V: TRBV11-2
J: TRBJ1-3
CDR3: CASTTQGFGNTIYF

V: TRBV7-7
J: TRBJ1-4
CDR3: CASSLVVGGGKLFF

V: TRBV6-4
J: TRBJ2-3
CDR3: CASSEGAGGSTDTQYF

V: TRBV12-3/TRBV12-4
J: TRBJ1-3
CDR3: CASSYLGNTIYF

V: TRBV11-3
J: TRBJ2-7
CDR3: CASSGNPETPPYEQYF

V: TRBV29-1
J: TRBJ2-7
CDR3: CSVVNYEQYF

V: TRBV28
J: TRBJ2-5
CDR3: CASSSSTGTLQETQYF

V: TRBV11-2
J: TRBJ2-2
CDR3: CASSAGTGNTGELFF

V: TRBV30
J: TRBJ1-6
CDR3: CAWRLSGSPLHF

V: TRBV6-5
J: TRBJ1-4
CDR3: CASSPEGSYNEKLFF

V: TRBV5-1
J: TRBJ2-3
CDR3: CASSHGLDLSTDTQYF

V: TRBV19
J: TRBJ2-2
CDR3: CASSPSGLAGAGELFF

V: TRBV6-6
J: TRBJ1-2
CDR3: CASSYETGGGYTF

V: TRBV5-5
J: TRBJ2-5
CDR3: CASSLVGGGYETQYF

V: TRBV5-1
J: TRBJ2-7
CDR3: CASSLEGQGASEQYF

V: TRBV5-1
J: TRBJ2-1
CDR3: CASSLAAGVVNEQFF

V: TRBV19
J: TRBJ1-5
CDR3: CASSRRTGSRQPQHF

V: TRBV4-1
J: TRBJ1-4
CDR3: CASSMKDRVREKLFF

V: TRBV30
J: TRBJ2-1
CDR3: CAWRVPAGGSYNEQFF

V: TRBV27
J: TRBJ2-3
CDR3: CASRLQGGDTQYF

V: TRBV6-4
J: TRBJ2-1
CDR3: CASSVERGGYNEQFF

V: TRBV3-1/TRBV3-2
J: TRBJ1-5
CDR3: CASSQGRGQPQHF

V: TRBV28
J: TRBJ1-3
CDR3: CASISSGAGNTIYF

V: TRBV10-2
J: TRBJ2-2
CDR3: CASRSGQGKMNTGELFF

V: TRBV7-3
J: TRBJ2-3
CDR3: CASSSQGGDTQYF

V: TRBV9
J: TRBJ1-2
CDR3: CASSPETGGVYGYTF

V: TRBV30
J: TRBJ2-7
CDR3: CAWSVGGERVEQYF

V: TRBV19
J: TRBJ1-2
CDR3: CASRPGQDNYGYTF

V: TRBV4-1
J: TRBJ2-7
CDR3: CASSQDFRDRGVHEQYF

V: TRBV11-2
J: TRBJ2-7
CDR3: CASSLGQGRFYEQYF

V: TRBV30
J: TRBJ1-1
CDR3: CAWSERTGSITEAFF

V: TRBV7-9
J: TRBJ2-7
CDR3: CASSHPGDRAYEQYF

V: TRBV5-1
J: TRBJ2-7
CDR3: CASSFETGIYEQYF

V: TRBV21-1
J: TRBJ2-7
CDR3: CASSKIASGQNYEQYF

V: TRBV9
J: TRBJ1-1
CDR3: CASSGGTGTTNTEAFF

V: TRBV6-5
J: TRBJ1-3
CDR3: CASSYSQQTSGNTIYF

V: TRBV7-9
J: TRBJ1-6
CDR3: CASSPTGVTSNSPLHF

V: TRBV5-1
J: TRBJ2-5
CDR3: CASSLFGGESETQYF

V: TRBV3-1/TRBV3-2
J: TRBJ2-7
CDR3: CASSQGLITSGLGEQYF

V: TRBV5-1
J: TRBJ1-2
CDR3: CASSLGQGPLNYGYTF

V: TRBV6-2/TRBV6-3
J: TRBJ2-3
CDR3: CASSYELAGADTQYF

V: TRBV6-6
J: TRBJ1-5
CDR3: CASATAGSQPQHF

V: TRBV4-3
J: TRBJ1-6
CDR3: CASSLTAYNSPLHF

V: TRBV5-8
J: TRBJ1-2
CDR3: CASSLVSHGYTF

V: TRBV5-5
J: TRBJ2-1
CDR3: CASSDGQGFYNEQFF

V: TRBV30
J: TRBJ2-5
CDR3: CAWTTGTGVIQETQYF

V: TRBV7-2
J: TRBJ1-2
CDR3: CASSAPGRVPGYTF

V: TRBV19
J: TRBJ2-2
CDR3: CASSINPGLGTGELFF

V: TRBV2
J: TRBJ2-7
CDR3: CASSRTRSYEQYF

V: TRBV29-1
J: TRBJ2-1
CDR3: CSVVPGLYNEQFF